These T cell receptor beta chains were read from a single sample in a study of chemoradiotherapy in HPV16-positive cancers. Method: immunoSEQ multiplex PCR; TCRdb's copy keeps in-frame clones and lacks some. The sample contains about 12,000 clones, 85% to 90% of which appear only once. The specimen was taken from a patient who underwent chemoradiotherapy. The receptors come from a human donor with HPV-associated anogenital cancer. The CDR3 runs from the conserved cysteine through the conserved F or W. The D gene is left open where the match is weak. Size tells how often a clone was seen (once, few, many) or the class of an expanded clone, and some rows leave it out.

D gene	clone size	V gene	J gene	CDR3 protein	CDR3 DNA
NA	NA	TRBV15	TRBJ2-4	CATSGELGRILDIQYF	TGTGCCACCAGCGGGGAGCTAGGGAGAATCTTAGACATTCAGTACTTC
NA	NA	TRBV7-9	TRBJ2-6	CASSLMSSGANVLTF	TGTGCCAGCAGCTTAATGAGCTCTGGGGCCAACGTCCTGACTTTC
TRBD1	NA	TRBV7-8	TRBJ2-7	CASSHLQGNEQYF	TGTGCCAGCAGCCATTTACAGGGGAACGAGCAGTACTTC
NA	NA	TRBV7-8	TRBJ1-1	CASSLAGGPNTEAFF	TGTGCCAGCAGCTTAGCCGGGGGCCCGAACACTGAAGCTTTCTTT
TRBD2	NA	TRBV12-5	TRBJ2-2	CASGPISGAGTGELFF	TGTGCTAGTGGCCCTATTAGCGGGGCCGGGACCGGGGAGCTGTTTTTT
NA	NA	TRBV5-1	TRBJ1-5	CASSLGINQPQHF	TGCGCCAGCAGCTTGGGGATCAATCAGCCCCAGCATTTT
TRBD1	NA	TRBV4-1	TRBJ2-7	CASSQEGDRGPPQYF	TGCGCCAGCAGCCAAGAAGGGGACAGGGGGCCTCCGCAGTACTTC
TRBD1	NA	TRBV11-2	TRBJ1-6	CASSFSGGNSPLHF	TGTGCCAGCAGCTTCTCAGGGGGTAATTCACCCCTCCACTTT
NA	few	TRBV4-1	TRBJ2-3	CASSNVAPSTDTQYF	TGCGCCAGCAGCAATGTAGCGCCCAGCACAGATACGCAGTATTTT
TRBD1	NA	TRBV19	TRBJ1-2	CASTGQHFYTF	TGTGCCAGTACGGGACAGCATTTCTACACCTTC
TRBD2	NA	TRBV6-1	TRBJ2-7	CASSVSTSGSYEQYF	TGTGCCAGCAGTGTATCTACTAGCGGATCCTACGAGCAGTACTTC
NA	once	TRBV12-1	TRBJ2-2	CASSLVRAPGELFF	TGTGCCAGCAGCTTGGTACGGGCTCCCGGGGAGCTGTTTTTT
NA	NA	TRBV25-1	TRBJ2-7	CTSRSNRGSSYEQYF	TGTACCAGCAGAAGCAACAGAGGGAGCTCCTACGAGCAGTACTTC
NA	once	TRBV27	TRBJ1-1	CASSYLHGQAFF	TGTGCCAGCAGTTACTTACACGGACAAGCTTTCTTT
NA	once	TRBV29-1	TRBJ2-1	CSVGGGFAYNEQFF	TGCAGCGTTGGAGGGGGTTTTGCCTACAATGAGCAGTTCTTC
NA	NA	TRBV6-1	TRBJ2-3	CASTLSTDTQYF	TGTGCCAGCACCTTAAGCACAGATACGCAGTATTTT